Described below is a single TCR beta chain sequence and its context. One base away lies a much larger clone, so this may be a sequencing read error. This sample stems from a study of T cells in Graves' hyperthyroidism and ophthalmopathy. As for the study in general: Once the initial diagnosis was made, peripheral blood was obtained before any treatment.

Graves' hyperthyroidism qualified as stable when ophthalmopathy did not progress within 18 months. Thyroid ultrasound and orbital computed tomography, with clinical symptoms and serum thyroxine and TRAb, informed diagnoses. This CDR3 is built from 13 residues. The germline V and J ends were trimmed by 3 bases and 7 bases, with 9 bases remaining between them. Germline V CDR1 and CDR2: LNHDA, SQIVND (reference sequence). RNA transcripts yielded amplified TCR beta CDR3 regions. The study used the HTBI primer set for a first-round RT-PCR of the TCR CDR3. Using its own MiXCR run on the multiplex PCR reads, TCRdb lists one record per CDR3 protein. The sample lists 700,000 to 850,000 distinct CDR3 sequences, around 40% seen once, with more than 25% in the top ten.

The clonotype comes from a middle-aged woman with Graves' hyperthyroidism. The rearrangement links TRBV19 to TRBJ1-4; D may be TRBD1 (5 bases). The sequencing sample was made of blood. CDR3 coding DNA: TGTGCCAGTAGTATCGGGGCAGTTGAAAAACTGTTTTTT. Amino acids: CASSIGAVEKLFF.